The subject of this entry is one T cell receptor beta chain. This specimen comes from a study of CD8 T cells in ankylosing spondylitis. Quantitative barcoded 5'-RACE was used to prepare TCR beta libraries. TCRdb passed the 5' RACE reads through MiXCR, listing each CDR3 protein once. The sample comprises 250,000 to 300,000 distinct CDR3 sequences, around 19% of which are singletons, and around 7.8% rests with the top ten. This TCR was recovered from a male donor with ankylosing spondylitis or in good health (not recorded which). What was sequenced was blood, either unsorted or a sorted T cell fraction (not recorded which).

The CDR3 loop is CASSFGTLTGELFF. DNA of the CDR3: TGCGCCAGCAGCTTCGGGACGCTCACCGGGGAGCTGTTTTTT. This chain connects TRBV5-1 to TRBJ2-2; D is possibly TRBD1 or TRBD2 (5 bases each). The germline V gene has CDR1 SGHRS and CDR2 YFSETQ. The CDR3 runs 14 residues. V gave up 2 bases and J gave up 4 bases, with 9 bases separating them.